The 6 T cell receptor beta chains below all came from one sample that was sequenced in a study of vaccination effects on CD4 cells after COVID-19. These receptors' targets are unknown. The data were produced by immunoSEQ multiplex PCR, yet TCRdb's version contains in-frame clones alone and is incomplete. The profile shows over 50,000 clones, around 73% of them singletons. Pools of viral peptides were used by the ViraFEST assay to expand antigen-specific CD4+ T cells ahead of sequencing. CD4+ T cells were isolated after around 10 days of culture. BNT162b2 vaccine or mRNA-1273 vaccine was given to participants in two doses. Sequenced material: CD4+ T cells from PBMCs cultured with HCoV-229E spike peptides, taken after COVID-19 vaccination. The origin of the receptors is a human donor who received a COVID-19 vaccine.

This clone has just one count. The rearrangement links TRBV27 to TRBJ1-2; 9 positions match TRBD1. There are 15 residues in the CDR3. The germline V gene has CDR1 MNHEY and CDR2 SMNVEV (reference sequence). V lost 5 bases, J lost 8 bases, and 12 bases stayed unmatched. The CDR3 coding sequence is TGTGCCAGCAGTCCGGGAAACAGGGGGCTTGACGGCTACACCTTC. This codes for CASSPGNRGLDGYTF.

This rearrangement joins TRBV12-3 or TRBV12-4 to TRBJ1-2, with 8 bases fitting TRBD1. This CDR3 has 13 amino acids. V lost 4 bases, J lost 6 bases, and 4 bases stayed unmatched. The CDR3 is CASSSGTGDGYTF. For the CDR3, the DNA is TGTGCCAGCAGTTCCGGGACAGGCGATGGCTACACCTTC.

The gene calls are TRBV9 and TRBJ2-2; D unresolved. The CDR3 loop spans 14 amino acids. Trimming cost V 0 bases and J 4 bases, with 7 bases left between them. The germline V gene has CDR1 SGDLS and CDR2 YYNGEE. In DNA, the CDR3 is TGTGCCAGCAGCGTAGTTCCCACCACCGGGGAGCTGTTTTTT. It is translated as CASSVVPTTGELFF.

The chain carries TRBV6-5 and TRBJ2-3, with D possibly matching TRBD1 (6 bases). V dropped 6 bases and J dropped 2 bases, with 12 bases sitting between them. The CDR3 has 14 amino acids. CDR1 is MNHEY, CDR2 SVGAGI, per germline. The CDR3 loop is CASRAGQTTDTQYF. The CDR3 DNA is TGTGCCAGCAGGGCAGGACAGACCACAGATACGCAGTATTTT.

J is TRBJ1-1 and V is TRBV10-2, with D possibly matching TRBD1 (5 bases). Germline CDR1 is WSHSY and CDR2 is SAAADI. This CDR3 is built from 13 residues. Trimming took off 5 bases at V and 5 bases at J, with 12 bases between the two ends. CDR3 sequence: CASSRQGWTEAFF. The CDR3 bases are TGCGCCAGCAGTAGGCAGGGTTGGACTGAAGCTTTCTTT.

This clone turned up a few times. CDR3 bases: TGTGCCAGCAGTGCCTCTTCGGTAATCTCTGGGGCCAACGTCCTGACTTTC. Its translation: CASSASSVISGANVLTF. This chain links TRBV6-4 with TRBJ2-6; D is ambiguous. This CDR3 has 17 residues. V lost 4 bases and J lost 0, with 13 bases in between. Germline V gene data show CDR1 as MRHNA and CDR2 as SNTAGT.